This T cell receptor (beta chain) was found in a study of neurological immune-mediated disorders. Study-level findings and limits: Expansion of TCR clones was greatest in HTLV-1-associated myelopathy and smallest in multiple sclerosis, where it fell below that of healthy controls. The absence of any CDR3 amino acid sequence shared by expanded clones across subjects suggests that repertoires were private in all groups.

This clonotype was picked up many times. Its cognate antigen is unknown. The unsorted libraries originated from 2 million PBMCs that had been stored at -80 C. TCRdb ran MiXCR on the 5' RACE reads and lists one entry per CDR3 protein. The sample has 59,000 or so distinct CDR3 sequences; more than 9.5% are singletons. There are 15 residues in the CDR3. Trimming removed 0 bases at V and 0 bases at J, with 7 bases between. CDR1 SEHNR and CDR2 FQNEAQ come from the germline V gene (reference sequence). The J gene is TRBJ2-3, the V gene TRBV7-9, with D possibly being TRBD2 (5 bases). Sequences were obtained from PBMCs. This clonotype was sampled from a woman aged 55-70 years with HTLV-1-associated myelopathy (HAM/TSP). The CDR3 DNA is TGTGCCAGCAGCTTAGCGGGAGTCAGCACAGATACGCAGTATTTT. Protein product: CASSLAGVSTDTQYF.